The 29 T cell receptor beta chains below come from one sample, sequenced in a study of cytomegalovirus exposure and HLA in healthy donors. With 60 Vbeta and 13 Jbeta primers, the PCR was carried out. Profiled with immunoSEQ multiplex PCR; TCRdb holds only in-frame clones, not every one. This sample carries about 120,000 clones, approximately 80% of them seen once, and the ten largest clones take 8.8%. The sequenced sample was PBMCs. The receptors come from a female donor in good health and CMV-seropositive.

The rearrangement links TRBV28 to TRBJ1-3, with TRBD1 identical over 10 bases. The CDR3 extends over 13 amino acids. V trimming: 4 bases; J trimming: 8 bases; junction bases outside the gene matches: 2. The V gene's germline CDR1 is MDHEN and CDR2 SYDVKM. CDR3 nucleotides: TGTGCCAGCAGTTCCGGACAGGGGGACACCATATATTTT. Protein: CASSSGQGDTIYF.

This clone was recorded once. V is TRBV5-5 and J is TRBJ1-2; D not resolved. Deletions cut 4 bases from V and 0 bases from J, with 13 bases between. The CDR3 is made up of 15 amino acids. Germline CDR1 and CDR2: SGHKS and YYEKEE (reference sequence). The CDR3 protein is CASSTQVKANYGYTF. CDR3 coding DNA: TGTGCCAGCAGCACCCAGGTGAAAGCTAACTATGGCTACACCTTC.

This chain joins TRBV19 and TRBJ1-5; 8 bases fit TRBD1. This CDR3 has 14 residues. With 6 bases clipped from V and 3 bases from J, the junction kept 4 bases outside the gene matches. Germline CDR1 reads LNHDA; CDR2 reads SQIVND (reference sequence). CDR3 sequence reads: CASRDRENNQPQHF. The CDR3 DNA reads TGTGCCAGTAGGGACAGGGAAAACAATCAGCCCCAGCATTTT.

This CDR3 reads CASSSSGQPIYEQYF. The CDR3 DNA reads TGCGCCAGCAGCTCCTCCGGACAGCCTATCTACGAGCAGTACTTC. The chain links TRBV5-1 to TRBJ2-7; the D gene is possibly TRBD1 (6 bases). Trimming stripped 3 bases from V and 3 bases from J, with 16 bases between. Germline-derived CDR1 and CDR2 are SGHRS and YFSETQ. This CDR3 spans 15 amino acids.

The J gene is TRBJ2-5, the V gene TRBV5-8; the match to TRBD1 covers 7 bases. Trimming at V came to 1 base and at J to 2 bases, leaving 8 bases not matched to a gene. Germline V gene lookup returns CDR1 SGHTS and CDR2 YDEGEE. The length of the CDR3 is 16 residues. CDR3 DNA: TGTGCCAGCAGCTTGCCGACAGGGTGGGGACAAGAGACCCAGTACTTC. Amino acids: CASSLPTGWGQETQYF.

The chain couples TRBV19 to TRBJ1-5; 9 nucleotides line up with TRBD1. CDR1 is LNHDA and CDR2 is SQIVND in the germline V gene (reference sequence). This CDR3 is built from 15 residues. The V segment lost 1 base and the J segment 6 bases; nucleotides outside the gene matches: 4. The CDR3, as DNA: TGTGCCAGTAGTATAGGCGGGACAGGGACTCAGCCCCAGCATTTT. It is translated as CASSIGGTGTQPQHF.

The genes are TRBV28 and TRBJ2-5, with 7 nucleotides matching TRBD1. Germline lookup yields CDR1 MDHEN and CDR2 SYDVKM. V dropped 4 bases and J dropped 3; count of bases not matched to a gene: 8. The CDR3 spans 15 residues. DNA of the CDR3: TGTGCCAGCAGTTCCTCGTCGACAGGGAAAGAGACCCAGTACTTC. Translating it yields CASSSSSTGKETQYF.

The chain combines TRBV30 with TRBJ2-5; TRBD2 matches 8 bases. CDR1 and CDR2 (germline): GTSNPN, SVGIG (reference sequence). The CDR3 sequence is 16 residues long. After removal of 3 bases from V and 1 base from J, the junction contained 10 bases not matched to a gene. The CDR3 region is CAWRDPRAGVQETQYF. The DNA for the CDR3 is TGTGCCTGGAGGGACCCTCGAGCGGGGGTCCAAGAGACCCAGTACTTC.

CDR3 in amino acids: CASKGTDDRGLYEQYF. The CDR3 DNA follows: TGTGCCAGCAAAGGGACCGATGACAGGGGGCTCTACGAGCAGTACTTC. This chain links TRBV2 with TRBJ2-7, with 10 bases that match TRBD1. The trim removed 7 bases at V and 3 bases at J, leaving 12 bases unmatched. Germline CDR1 is SNHLY and CDR2 is FYNNEI. The length of the CDR3 is 16 residues.

The chain recombines TRBV5-1 with TRBJ1-4, with no clear D. CDR1 SGHRS and CDR2 YFSETQ come from the germline V gene. Trimming removed 0 bases at V and 4 bases at J, with 7 bases between. The CDR3 is 14 amino acids. Here the CDR3 DNA reads TGCGCCAGCAGCTTGGGCAGTTATAATGAAAAACTGTTTTTT. Protein: CASSLGSYNEKLFF.

V gene TRBV21-1 combines with J gene TRBJ2-1; the listed D gene, TRBD2, was not tested against the DNA. TRBV21-1 is classified as a pseudogene. The CDR3 has 19 amino acids. CDR3: CASSKDQTSGGNFYNEQFF. Here the CDR3 DNA reads TGTGCCAGCAGCAAAGATCAGACTAGCGGGGGGAACTTTTACAATGAGCAGTTCTTC.

The chain combines TRBV6-5 with TRBJ2-5, with D perhaps TRBD1 (6 bases). CDR1 is MNHEY, CDR2 SVGAGI, per germline. The CDR3 consists of 15 residues. V lost 5 bases to trimming and J lost 5 bases, with 18 bases between them. CDR3 DNA: TGTGCCAGCAGTCTTCCGGGACAACCATCCGAGACCCAGTACTTC. Protein sequence: CASSLPGQPSETQYF.

A word on this clone: Sequence at one end of the junction differs from germline and may be a read error. The V gene is TRBV10-3, the J gene TRBJ2-3, with a tentative D call TRBD2 (6 bases). Germline values: CDR1 ENHRY, CDR2 SYGVKD. CDR3 size: 13 residues. The CDR3 sequence: CAISDRAWGDPIF. The CDR3 DNA follows: TGTGCCATCAGTGATAGGGCCTGGGGGGACCCAATCTTT.

The chain employs TRBV27 and TRBJ2-7, with D maybe TRBD2 (7 bases). This CDR3 is built from 13 residues. Germline CDR1 is MNHEY and CDR2 is SMNVEV (reference sequence). V lost 3 bases and J lost 4, with 10 bases in between. The CDR3 protein is CASSLGGLYEQYF. The CDR3 DNA follows: TGTGCCAGCAGTTTGGGGGGGCTTTACGAGCAGTACTTC.

The sample holds a few counts of this clone. The chain couples TRBV10-3 to TRBJ1-5; D call uncertain. Trimming removed 6 bases from V and 2 bases from J, with 17 bases in between. Germline assignment: CDR1 ENHRY and CDR2 SYGVKD. The CDR3 consists of 16 residues. For the CDR3, the DNA is TGTGCCATCAGCAAGACTCTACAAATGGGCAATCAGCCCCAGCATTTT. Its translation: CAISKTLQMGNQPQHF.

The J gene is TRBJ2-5, the V gene TRBV28; D not resolved. The CDR3 has 12 residues. Germline CDR1 reads MDHEN; CDR2 reads SYDVKM. Deletions cut 5 bases from V and 5 bases from J, with 9 bases between. CDR3 amino acids: CASSPLLETQYF. Here the CDR3 DNA reads TGTGCCAGCAGTCCATTGTTGGAGACCCAGTACTTC.

The V gene is TRBV11-2, the J gene TRBJ2-2; the match to TRBD2 covers 7 bases. Germline-derived CDR1 and CDR2 are SGHAT and FQNNGV. The length of the CDR3 is 11 residues. V lost 11 bases, J lost 5 bases, and 2 bases stayed unmatched. For the CDR3, the DNA is TGTGCCTGGGAGGGGACCGGGGAGCTGTTTTTT. This gives the protein CAWEGTGELFF.

The V gene is TRBV5-6, the J gene TRBJ1-2; no reliable D call. The germline V gene encodes CDR1 SGHDT and CDR2 YYEEEE. Trimming cost V 1 base and J 8 bases, with 12 bases left between them. The CDR3 is 13 amino acids. CDR3 in amino acids: CASSLIRTIGYTF. The CDR3 DNA reads as TGTGCCAGCAGCTTGATTCGGACTATCGGCTACACCTTC.

In regard to this clone: An end of the junction does not agree with germline; a read error may underlie this. The chain is built from TRBV5-1 and TRBJ2-5; 12 positions match TRBD1. The length of the CDR3 is 15 residues. The germline V gene encodes CDR1 SGHRS and CDR2 YFSETQ. CDR3 in amino acids: CASSPGQGAQEAQYF. The CDR3 DNA reads as TGCGCCAGCAGCCCGGGACAGGGGGCCCAAGAGGCCCAGTACTTC.

This clone occurred once. V usage is TRBV28 and J usage is TRBJ1-5, with D unresolved. Germline CDR1 MDHEN, CDR2 SYDVKM. There are 14 residues in the CDR3. The V end lost 1 base, the J end lost 3 bases, and 7 bases lay between the germline ends. In nucleotides, the CDR3 is TGTGCCAGCAGTTTATCAGTTTTCAATCAGCCCCAGCATTTT. Its protein is CASSLSVFNQPQHF.

This clone was counted only a few times. The V call is TRBV4-2, the J call TRBJ2-7, with 8 bases matching TRBD1. J was trimmed by 0 bases and V by 1 base; bases with no gene match: 2. From germline, CDR1 is LGHNA and CDR2 YNFKEQ. The CDR3 is 15 amino acids. The CDR3 region is CASSQGGQGSYEQYF. DNA of the CDR3: TGTGCCAGCAGCCAAGGCGGACAGGGCTCCTACGAGCAGTACTTC.

The chain couples TRBV6-6 to TRBJ2-7, with TRBD1 matching 10 bases. V trimming: 4 bases; J trimming: 2 bases; junction bases outside the gene matches: 5. This CDR3 has 15 amino acids. CDR1 and CDR2 from the germline V gene are MNHNY and SVGAGI (reference sequence). DNA for the CDR3: TGTGCCAGCAGTTTTGGACAGGGGGGAACCTACGAGCAGTACTTC. It yields the protein CASSFGQGGTYEQYF.

The chain combines TRBV5-6 with TRBJ2-3, with D possibly being TRBD1 (6 bases). The CDR3 sequence is 18 residues long. Per germline, CDR1 SGHDT and CDR2 YYEEEE. Trimming pared 6 bases from V and 6 bases from J, leaving 29 bases between. CDR3 amino acids: CASKQGRITFGSTDTQYF. The CDR3 DNA reads TGTGCCAGCAAACAGGGCAGGATAACGTTCGGGTCGACCGATACGCAGTATTTT.

The rearrangement joins TRBV9 to TRBJ1-1; D is uncertain. V was shortened by 1 base and J by 1 base, with 5 bases between the two germline ends. Per the germline V gene, CDR1 is SGDLS and CDR2 is YYNGEE. This CDR3 has 13 residues. The CDR3 reads CASSVWANTEAFF. The DNA for the CDR3 is TGTGCCAGCAGCGTATGGGCGAACACTGAAGCTTTCTTT.

This sequence joins TRBV15 and TRBJ2-2, with D unclear. The germline gives CDR1 LNHNV, CDR2 YYDKDF (reference sequence). This CDR3 has 14 amino acids. V was trimmed by 1 base and J by 2 bases, leaving 5 bases between them. CDR3 bases: TGTGCCACCAGCAGAGCCGTAAACACCGGGGAGCTGTTTTTT. Translation: CATSRAVNTGELFF.

V gene TRBV7-8 combines with J gene TRBJ1-1, with D unclear. V was shortened by 2 bases and J by 1 base, with 8 bases between the two germline ends. Germline values: CDR1 SGHVS, CDR2 FQNEAQ. The CDR3 is 14 residues long. CDR3 nucleotides: TGTGCCAGCAGCTTACCCGGGTCGAACACTGAAGCTTTCTTT. Translation: CASSLPGSNTEAFF.

CDR3: CASHMGQGNSPLHF. The CDR3 DNA sequence: TGTGCCAGTCACATGGGGCAGGGGAATTCACCCCTCCACTTT. V is TRBV6-1 and J is TRBJ1-6, with D perhaps matching TRBD1 (6 bases). With 9 bases removed from V and 7 bases from J, the gap between germline ends came to 16 bases. The CDR3 is 14 residues long. Looked up from germline, CDR1 is MNHNS and CDR2 is SASEGT.

The chain is built from TRBV19 and TRBJ2-2, with TRBD2 matching over 7 bases. Germline-derived CDR1 and CDR2 are LNHDA and SQIVND (reference sequence). This CDR3 is built from 14 residues. As DNA, the CDR3 is TGTGCACCCCAGAGGCGGGGGAGATCCGGGGAGCTGTTTTTT. Amino acids: CAPQRRGRSGELFF. The whole variable domain, filled in from reference TRBV19 and TRBJ2-2, reads DGGITQSPKYLFRKEGQNVTLSCEQNLNHDAMYWYRQDPGQGLRLIYYSQIVNDFQKGDIAEGYSVSREKKESFPLTVTSAQKNPTAFYLCAPQRRGRSGELFFGEGSRLTVL.

This rearrangement joins TRBV9 to TRBJ1-2; D call uncertain. Germline V gene sequence: CDR1 SGDLS, CDR2 YYNGEE. The CDR3 is 15 amino acids. Trimming cost V 4 bases and J 0 bases, with 13 bases left between them. The CDR3 nucleotides read TGTGCCAGCAGCCCCAGACAACTAGCTAACTATGGCTACACCTTC. It encodes CASSPRQLANYGYTF. Full variable domain (outside the CDR3, taken from reference TRBV9 and TRBJ1-2): DSGVTQTPKHLITATGQRVTLRCSPRSGDLSVYWYQQSLDQGLQFLIQYYNGEERAKGNILERFSAQQFPDLHSELNLSSLELGDSALYFCASSPRQLANYGYTFGSGTRLTVV.